The next 24 T cell receptor beta chains were all read from a single sample in a study of a mutant IDH1 vaccine in newly diagnosed glioma. Time point denoted: week 35, safety follow-up. Vaccination used 300 ug of mutant IDH1 20-mer peptide per dose, with topical imiquimod. Antigens for these TCRs are unknown. Produced via immunoSEQ multiplex PCR; TCRdb's table is partial and in-frame only. The profile shows some 50,000 clones, over 80% of them singletons. Source: PBMCs, taken from a glioma patient whose treatment included an IDH1 peptide vaccine. All receptors come from a man aged 45-65 years with glioma.

This clone occurred a few times. The V gene is TRBV19, the J gene TRBJ1-5; tentative D call: TRBD1 (5 bases). The CDR3 contains 16 residues. V was trimmed by 3 bases and J by 2 bases, leaving 14 bases between them. Germline V gives CDR1 LNHDA, CDR2 SQIVND (reference sequence). The CDR3 nucleotides are TGTGCCAGTAGTATGGGGGAGAGGGCACGCAATCAGCCCCAGCATTTT. Its translation is CASSMGERARNQPQHF.

The CDR3 DNA reads TGTGCCAGCAGAATGACAGGGAACACCTACAATGAGCAGTTCTTC. It specifies CASRMTGNTYNEQFF. The genes are TRBV2 and TRBJ2-1, with 7 bases fitting TRBD1. The CDR3 runs to 15 residues. Germline CDR1 and CDR2: SNHLY and FYNNEI. V trimming: 6 bases; J trimming: 2 bases; junction bases outside the gene matches: 7.

The CDR3 sequence is CASSPQRDYYEQYF. Here the CDR3 DNA reads TGTGCCAGCAGTCCCCAGCGGGATTACTACGAGCAGTACTTC. The chain has TRBV28 and TRBJ2-7, with 7 bases fitting TRBD2. The junction had 7 bases not matched to a gene; V was cut back by 5 bases and J by 3 bases. Germline V gene lookup returns CDR1 MDHEN and CDR2 SYDVKM. The CDR3 has 14 amino acids. Combining the CDR3 with reference TRBV28 and TRBJ2-7 gives the whole variable domain DVKVTQSSRYLVKRTGEKVFLECVQDMDHENMFWYRQDPGLGLRLIYFSYDVKMKEKGDIPEGYSVSREKKERFSLILESASTNQTSMYLCASSPQRDYYEQYFGPGTRLTVT.

In its sample, this clone was seen once. The J gene is TRBJ2-5, the V gene TRBV7-8; TRBD1 is a possible D gene (6 bases). Germline V lookup: CDR1 SGHVS, CDR2 FQNEAQ. The CDR3 length is 14 residues. V was pared by 4 bases and J by 2 bases, with 11 bases between. The CDR3: CASSSGTPQETQYF. CDR3 in DNA: TGTGCCAGCAGCTCCGGGACACCACAAGAGACCCAGTACTTC.

This sequence joins TRBV2 and TRBJ2-5; D remains unclear. Matching the DNA end better, TRBJ2-7 makes the J call doubtful. CDR1 and CDR2 (germline): SNHLY, FYNNEI. This CDR3 is built from 10 residues. The CDR3 DNA sequence: TGTGCCAGCAGTCTGGGCGAGCAGTACTTC. This translates into CASSLGEQYF.

The CDR3 DNA is TGTGCCAGCACAGCTTTCGGACAGGGCGGAAATGGCTACACCTTC. Protein: CASTAFGQGGNGYTF. The V gene is TRBV27, the J gene TRBJ1-2, with 8 bases lining up with TRBD1. The CDR3 length is 15 residues. J gave up 6 bases and V 7 bases, and 13 bases lay outside the gene matches. The germline CDR1 and CDR2 sequences are MNHEY and SMNVEV (reference sequence).

The chain employs TRBV11-2 and TRBJ2-7, with D uncertain. The CDR3 length is 14 residues. Looked up from germline, CDR1 is SGHAT and CDR2 is FQNNGV. Between the trimmed V and J ends, which lost 1 base and 1 base, there was a span of 8 bases. CDR3 loop: CASSLGPLSYEQYF. The DNA of the CDR3 is TGTGCCAGCAGCTTAGGGCCCCTTTCCTACGAGCAGTACTTC.

This clone was picked up one time. The chain links TRBV29-1 to TRBJ2-1; D unclear. The CDR3 length is 12 residues. The germline gives CDR1 SQVTM, CDR2 ANQGSEA. Trimming cost V 6 bases and J 8 bases, with 14 bases left between them. CDR3 protein: CSVVLRFYEQFF. CDR3 DNA sequence: TGCAGCGTCGTGCTAAGGTTCTATGAGCAGTTCTTC.

CDR3 region: CASSLVHQETQYF. The CDR3 DNA is TGTGCCAGCAGCTTGGTACACCAAGAGACCCAGTACTTC. The rearrangement uses TRBV5-4 and TRBJ2-5; D gene unclear. The CDR3 is 13 amino acids. Trimming shortened V by 0 bases and J by 0 bases, and 3 bases separated the two germline ends. CDR1 SGHNT and CDR2 YYREEE come from the germline V gene (reference sequence).

The count of this clone is one. The J gene is TRBJ2-1, the V gene TRBV10-3, with a possible D match to TRBD1 (6 bases). From germline, CDR1 is ENHRY and CDR2 SYGVKD. V gave up 10 bases and J gave up 4 bases, with 17 bases separating them. The CDR3 covers 14 residues. CDR3: CATQQGIEYNEQFF. CDR3 nucleotides: TGTGCCACCCAACAGGGAATAGAATACAATGAGCAGTTCTTC.

J is TRBJ2-7 and V is TRBV14; TRBD2 aligns across 12 bases. V shed 3 bases and J 2 bases; nucleotides not matched to a gene: 5. Germline-derived CDR1 and CDR2 are SGHDN and FVKESK. CDR3 size: 16 residues. This CDR3 reads CASSHRTSGNPYEQYF. The CDR3 DNA sequence: TGTGCCAGCAGCCACAGGACTAGCGGGAATCCCTACGAGCAGTACTTC.

The chain recombines TRBV27 with TRBJ1-1; D remains unclear. Germline V gene sequence: CDR1 MNHEY, CDR2 SMNVEV (reference sequence). Trimming took 2 bases from V and 8 from J, leaving 12 bases between them. This CDR3 is 13 amino acids long. CDR3 loop: CASSLQQGLEAFF. CDR3 coding DNA: TGTGCCAGCAGTTTACAGCAAGGTTTGGAAGCTTTCTTT.

This clone occurred once. This chain connects TRBV6-4 to TRBJ1-1; D remains ambiguous. The CDR3 has 14 residues. CDR1 MRHNA and CDR2 SNTAGT come from the germline V gene. V was shortened by 5 bases and J by 3 bases, with 13 bases between the two germline ends. The CDR3 region is CASSRTLGYTEAFF. The CDR3 DNA follows: TGTGCCAGCAGTCGGACGCTGGGGTACACTGAAGCTTTCTTT.

The chain uses TRBV5-4 and TRBJ2-1, with 7 bases aligning to TRBD2. The CDR3 is made up of 15 amino acids. V lost 2 bases to trimming and J lost 4 bases; unmatched junction nucleotides: 6. The germline V gene has CDR1 SGHNT and CDR2 YYREEE (reference sequence). CDR3 protein: CASSFDQRGYNEQFF. In DNA, the CDR3 is TGTGCCAGCAGCTTCGACCAGCGGGGTTACAATGAGCAGTTCTTC.

This chain uses TRBV6-4 with TRBJ1-3; TRBD1 aligns across 8 bases. The length of the CDR3 is 15 residues. V trimming: 6 bases; J trimming: 0 bases; junction bases outside the gene matches: 4. Germline-derived CDR1 and CDR2 are MRHNA and SNTAGT. This chain's CDR3 is CASRDRVHSGNTIYF. CDR3 in DNA: TGTGCCAGCAGGGACAGGGTCCACTCTGGAAACACCATATATTTT.

The chain employs TRBV14 and TRBJ1-2; 9 nucleotides agree with TRBD1. V gave up 1 base and J gave up 3 bases; unmatched junction bases: 6. Germline-derived CDR1 and CDR2 are SGHDN and FVKESK. This CDR3 comprises 16 residues. For the CDR3, the DNA is TGTGCCAGCAGCCAAGTAAGGGACAGGGCGGACTATGGCTACACCTTC. Translating it yields CASSQVRDRADYGYTF.

V usage is TRBV15 and J usage is TRBJ1-1; tentatively, D is TRBD1 (6 bases). The CDR3 has 16 residues. Trimming left V 0 bases short and J 3 bases short, with 14 bases between. CDR1 is LNHNV and CDR2 is YYDKDF in the germline V gene (reference sequence). The CDR3 bases are TGTGCCACCAGCAGAGATCGTAGGGGGATGTACACTGAAGCTTTCTTT. This encodes CATSRDRRGMYTEAFF.

The rearrangement links TRBV5-1 to TRBJ2-7; 9 nucleotides align to TRBD1. The V segment lost 3 bases and the J segment 4 bases; nucleotides outside the gene matches: 5. Germline V lookup: CDR1 SGHRS, CDR2 YFSETQ. There are 14 residues in the CDR3. The CDR3 nucleotides read TGCGCCAGCAGCTGGACAGGGGATCAGTACGAGCAGTACTTC. Translated: CASSWTGDQYEQYF.

The genes are TRBV7-6 and TRBJ2-3; 9 nucleotides agree with TRBD2. Germline CDR1 SGHVS, CDR2 FNYEAQ. Losses at the gene ends were 1 base for V and 4 bases for J; bases not matched to a gene: 9. The CDR3 sequence is 17 residues long. Here the CDR3 reads CASSLGAGGPGADTQYF. The DNA of the CDR3 is TGTGCCAGCAGCTTAGGGGCGGGAGGGCCTGGGGCAGATACGCAGTATTTT.

The J gene is TRBJ2-4, the V gene TRBV13, with D perhaps being TRBD1 or TRBD2 (5 bases each). CDR1 and CDR2 (germline): PRHDT, FYEKMQ (reference sequence). The V end lost 2 bases, the J end lost 0 bases, and 11 bases lay between the germline ends. This CDR3 is 16 amino acids long. In DNA form, the CDR3 reads TGTGCCAGCAGCTTAAGGGACCATCTAGCCAAAAACATTCAGTACTTC. It codes for CASSLRDHLAKNIQYF.

This clone has only one observation. The rearrangement uses TRBV7-9 and TRBJ1-2, with TRBD1 matching 7 bases. V trimming: 7 bases; J trimming: 6 bases; junction bases outside the gene matches: 11. Germline V gene sequence: CDR1 SEHNR, CDR2 FQNEAQ (reference sequence). This CDR3 has 14 amino acids. This chain's CDR3 is CASTHEGAGHGYTF. In nucleotides, the CDR3 is TGTGCCAGCACCCACGAGGGGGCGGGTCATGGCTACACCTTC.

The genes are TRBV5-1 and TRBJ2-7, with 8 bases identical to TRBD1. V was clipped by 0 bases and J by 6 bases; unmatched bases: 8. The germline CDR1 and CDR2 sequences are SGHRS and YFSETQ. CDR3 length: 15 residues. CDR3: CASSLGGQGHREQYF. The DNA for the CDR3 is TGCGCCAGCAGCTTGGGTGGACAGGGTCATCGCGAGCAGTACTTC.

The chain links TRBV30 to TRBJ1-1; D remains unclear. Trimming left V 5 bases short and J 0 bases short, with 7 bases between. CDR3 length: 12 residues. CDR1 and CDR2 (germline): GTSNPN, SVGIG (reference sequence). CDR3 sequence: CAWGGMNTEAFF. DNA for the CDR3: TGTGCCTGGGGTGGCATGAACACTGAAGCTTTCTTT.

The gene calls are TRBV7-2 and TRBJ2-5; 8 positions agree with TRBD1. This CDR3 contains 16 residues. Unmatched junction bases numbered 10, after V lost 5 bases and J lost 2 bases. Germline CDR1 is SGHTA and CDR2 is FQGNSA. The chain's CDR3 is CASSLLRGQGQETQYF. The CDR3 DNA sequence: TGTGCCAGCAGCCTCTTAAGAGGACAGGGTCAAGAGACCCAGTACTTC. Full variable domain (outside the CDR3, taken from reference TRBV7-2 and TRBJ2-5): GAGVSQSPSNKVTEKGKDVELRCDPISGHTALYWYRQSLGQGLEFLIYFQGNSAPDKSGLPSDRFSAERTGGSVSTLTIQRTQQEDSAVYLCASSLLRGQGQETQYFGPGTRLLVL.